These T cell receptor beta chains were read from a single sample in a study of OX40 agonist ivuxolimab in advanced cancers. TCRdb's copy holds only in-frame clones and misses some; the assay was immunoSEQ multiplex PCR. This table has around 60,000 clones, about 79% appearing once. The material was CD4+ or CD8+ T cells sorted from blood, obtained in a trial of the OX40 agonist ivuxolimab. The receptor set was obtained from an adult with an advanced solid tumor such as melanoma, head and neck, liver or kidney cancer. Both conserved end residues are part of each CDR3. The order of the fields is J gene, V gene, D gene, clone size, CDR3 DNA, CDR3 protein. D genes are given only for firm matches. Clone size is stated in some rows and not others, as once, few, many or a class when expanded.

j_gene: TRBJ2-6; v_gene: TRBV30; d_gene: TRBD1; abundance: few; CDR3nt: TGTGCCTGGAGCGAGGGACAGCTCTCTGGGGCCAACGTCCTGACTTTC; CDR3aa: CAWSEGQLSGANVLTF
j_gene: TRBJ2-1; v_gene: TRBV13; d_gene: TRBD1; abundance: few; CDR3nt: TGTGCCAGCAGCTTAGCCCACAGGGACAGGGGATCCTACAATGAGCAGTTCTTC; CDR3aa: CASSLAHRDRGSYNEQFF
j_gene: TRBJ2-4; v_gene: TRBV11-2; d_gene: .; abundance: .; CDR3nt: TGTGCCAGCAGCCCTCTTCGGGGGGCCAAAAACATTCAGTACTTC; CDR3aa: CASSPLRGAKNIQYF
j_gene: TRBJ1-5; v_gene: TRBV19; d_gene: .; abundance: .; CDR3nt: TGTGCCAGTACTACAGGGATAGCAAATCAGCCCCAGCATTTT; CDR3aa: CASTTGIANQPQHF
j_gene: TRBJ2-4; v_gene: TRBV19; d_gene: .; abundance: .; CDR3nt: TGTGCCAGTAGACAGAGTCTAGCCAAAAACATTCAGTACTTC; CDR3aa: CASRQSLAKNIQYF
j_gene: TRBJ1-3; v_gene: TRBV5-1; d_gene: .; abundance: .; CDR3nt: TGCGCCAGCAGCCAAGACGGACTCTTCTCTGGAAACACCATATATTTT; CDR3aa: CASSQDGLFSGNTIYF
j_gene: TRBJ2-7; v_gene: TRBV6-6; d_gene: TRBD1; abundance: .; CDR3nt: TGTGCCAGCATTTACTCCGGGACAGGGTCCTACGAGCAGTACTTC; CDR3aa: CASIYSGTGSYEQYF
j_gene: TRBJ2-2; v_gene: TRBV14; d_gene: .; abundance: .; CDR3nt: TGTGCCAGCAGCCAAGATCTGGCGGCCGGGGAGCTGTTTTTT; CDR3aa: CASSQDLAAGELFF
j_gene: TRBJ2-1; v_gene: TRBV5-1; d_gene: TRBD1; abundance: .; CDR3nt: TGCGCCAGCAGTACATCGGGACAGGGCTACAATGAGCAGTTCTTC; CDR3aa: CASSTSGQGYNEQFF
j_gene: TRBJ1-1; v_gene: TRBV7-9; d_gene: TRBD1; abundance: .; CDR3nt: TGTGCCAGCCAGGGGGCGAACAGGAACACTGAAGCTTTCTTT; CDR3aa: CASQGANRNTEAFF
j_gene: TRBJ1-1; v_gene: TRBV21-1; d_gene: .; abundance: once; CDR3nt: TGTGCCAGCAGCACCGGGGACAAGAACACTGAAGCTTTCTTT; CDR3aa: CASSTGDKNTEAFF
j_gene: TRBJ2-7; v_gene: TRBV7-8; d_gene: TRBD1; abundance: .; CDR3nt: TGTGCCAGCAGCTTAAGGGGACAGGGGAACGAGCAGTACTTC; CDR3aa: CASSLRGQGNEQYF
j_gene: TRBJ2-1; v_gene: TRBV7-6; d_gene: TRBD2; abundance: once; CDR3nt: TGTGCCAGCAGCCCCAGCCAAGCGGGACCTGATGAGCAGTTCTTC; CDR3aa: CASSPSQAGPDEQFF
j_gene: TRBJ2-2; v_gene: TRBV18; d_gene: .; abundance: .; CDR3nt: TGTGCCAGCTCACCAGGCCACCAGTTAGCGAACACCGGGGAGCTGTTTTTT; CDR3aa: CASSPGHQLANTGELFF
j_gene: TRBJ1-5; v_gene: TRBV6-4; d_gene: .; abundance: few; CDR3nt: TGTGCCAGCAGTGCGCTCTCATCCCTGAAGCAGGGCTGGCAGCCCCAGCATTTT; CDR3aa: CASSALSSLKQGWQPQHF
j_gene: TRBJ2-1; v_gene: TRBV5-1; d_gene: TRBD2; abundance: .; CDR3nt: TGCGCCAGCAGCTCGCGGGGGGGCTCAGGAAATGAGCAGTTCTTC; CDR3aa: CASSSRGGSGNEQFF
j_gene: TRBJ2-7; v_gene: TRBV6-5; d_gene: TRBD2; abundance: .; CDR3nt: TGTGCCAGCAGTTACTCCGGGGGGACTAGATCCTTCGAGCAGTACTTC; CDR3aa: CASSYSGGTRSFEQYF
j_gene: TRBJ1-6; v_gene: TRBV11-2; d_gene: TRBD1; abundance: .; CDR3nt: TGTGCCACCGCACAGGGGAGAGATAATTCACCCCTCCACTTT; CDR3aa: CATAQGRDNSPLHF
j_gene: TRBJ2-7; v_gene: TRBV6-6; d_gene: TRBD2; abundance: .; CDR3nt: TGTGCCAGCAGAGGACTAGCGGGAGGGCCTTCCTACGAGCAGTACTTC; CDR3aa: CASRGLAGGPSYEQYF
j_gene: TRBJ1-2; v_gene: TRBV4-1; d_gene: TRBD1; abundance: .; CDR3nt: TGCGCCAGCAGCCAAGAACAGCGGACAGGGGGTCGGAACTATGGCTACACCTTC; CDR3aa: CASSQEQRTGGRNYGYTF